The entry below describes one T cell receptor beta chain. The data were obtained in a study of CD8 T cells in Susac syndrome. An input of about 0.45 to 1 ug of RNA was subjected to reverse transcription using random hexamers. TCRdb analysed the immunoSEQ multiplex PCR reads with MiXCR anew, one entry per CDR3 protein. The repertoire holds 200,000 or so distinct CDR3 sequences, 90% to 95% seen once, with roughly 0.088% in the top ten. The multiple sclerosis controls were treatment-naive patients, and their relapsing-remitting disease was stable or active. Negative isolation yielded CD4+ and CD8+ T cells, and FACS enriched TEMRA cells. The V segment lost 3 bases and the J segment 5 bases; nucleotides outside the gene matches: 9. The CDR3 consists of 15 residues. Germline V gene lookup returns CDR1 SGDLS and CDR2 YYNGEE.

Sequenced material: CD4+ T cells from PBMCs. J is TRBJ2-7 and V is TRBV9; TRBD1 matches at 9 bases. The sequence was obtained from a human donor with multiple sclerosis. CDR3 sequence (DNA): TGTGCCAGCAGCGGTGCCGGGACAGGGTTAGACGAGCAGTACTTC. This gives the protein CASSGAGTGLDEQYF.